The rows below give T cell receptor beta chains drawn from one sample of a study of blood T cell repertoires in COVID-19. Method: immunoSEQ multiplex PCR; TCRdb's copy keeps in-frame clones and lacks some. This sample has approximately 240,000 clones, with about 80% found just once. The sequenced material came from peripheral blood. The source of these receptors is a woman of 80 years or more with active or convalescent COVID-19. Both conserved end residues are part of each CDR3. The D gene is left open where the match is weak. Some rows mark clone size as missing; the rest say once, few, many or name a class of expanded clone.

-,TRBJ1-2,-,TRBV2,TGTGCCAGCAGTGAGGGGGGGCTAGCCTATGGCTACACCTTC,CASSEGGLAYGYTF
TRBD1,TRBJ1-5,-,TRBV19,TGTGCCAGTAGAAGTGGGACAGGGTCAAATCAGCCCCAGCATTTT,CASRSGTGSNQPQHF
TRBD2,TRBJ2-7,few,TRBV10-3,TGTGCCATCAGTGTTGGTGTAGCGGGAGAGAATTACGAGCAGTACTTC,CAISVGVAGENYEQYF
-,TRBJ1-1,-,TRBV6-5,TGTGCCAGCAGTTACTGGGGTAAGGGGACTGAAGCTTTCTTT,CASSYWGKGTEAFF
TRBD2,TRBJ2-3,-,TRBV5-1,TGCGCCAGCAGCTTGGAGCGGGGGACAGATACGCAGTATTTT,CASSLERGTDTQYF
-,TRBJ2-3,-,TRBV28,TGTGCCAGCAGCCCGGGGAATACGCAGTATTTT,CASSPGNTQYF
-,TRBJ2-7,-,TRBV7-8,TGTGCCAGCAGCTTAGCATTGGGGGGCTCCTACGAGCAGTACTTC,CASSLALGGSYEQYF
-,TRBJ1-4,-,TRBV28,TGTGCCAGCAGTCCAGGCTTAACTAATGAAAAACTGTTTTTT,CASSPGLTNEKLFF
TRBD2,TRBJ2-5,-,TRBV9,TGTGCCAGCAGCGTTTTCGGGAGGGAGACCCAGTACTTC,CASSVFGRETQYF
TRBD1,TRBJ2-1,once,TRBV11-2,TGTGCCAGCAGCTTTTTTCCGCGCCGTCGACAGGGTTCCTACAATGAGCAGTTCTTC,CASSFFPRRRQGSYNEQFF
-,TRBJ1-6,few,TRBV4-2,TGTGCCAGCAGCCAAGATGACAGAAATTCACCCCTCCACTTT,CASSQDDRNSPLHF
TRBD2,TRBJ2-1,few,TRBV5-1,TGCGCCAGCAGCTTGGATGGGACTAGCGCTTACAATGAGCAGTTCTTC,CASSLDGTSAYNEQFF
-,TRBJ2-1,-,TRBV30,TGTGCCTGGAGAACAGGATTCCTCATTTATGAGCAGTTCTTC,CAWRTGFLIYEQFF
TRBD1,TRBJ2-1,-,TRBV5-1,TGCGCCAGCAGCTTGGTAACAGGGGGATTCAATGAGCAGTTCTTC,CASSLVTGGFNEQFF
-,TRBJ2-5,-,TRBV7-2,TGTGCCAGCAGCGGGGGGCAAGAGACCCAGTACTTC,CASSGGQETQYF
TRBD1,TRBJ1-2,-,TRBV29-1,TGCAGCGCCACGCAGACAGGGGTTAACTATGGCTACACCTTC,CSATQTGVNYGYTF
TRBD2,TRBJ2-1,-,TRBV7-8,TGTGCCAGCAGCCGTACTAGCGGGTTGAACAATGAGCAGTTCTTC,CASSRTSGLNNEQFF
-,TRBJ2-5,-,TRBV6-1,TGTGCCAGCAGTGAAATAAAAGAGACCCAGTACTTC,CASSEIKETQYF